These 27 T cell receptor beta chains originate from one sample sequenced in a study of T cell responses to AZD1222 COVID-19 vaccine. The data were produced by immunoSEQ multiplex PCR, yet TCRdb's version contains in-frame clones alone and is incomplete. The sample includes some 130,000 clones, about 92% seen only once; the top ten take about 9.1%. Material: peripheral blood, obtained on day 0 of AZD1222 vaccination. The receptors shown here come from an adult in good health.

V and J are TRBV15 and TRBJ1-5, with 7 bases aligning to TRBD1. Looked up from germline, CDR1 is LNHNV and CDR2 is YYDKDF (reference sequence). This CDR3 comprises 16 residues. The junction had 12 bases not matched to a gene; V was cut back by 5 bases and J by 5 bases. The CDR3 DNA is TGTGCCACCAGCCCGAGGGGCAGGGGGAATCATCAGCCCCAGCATTTT. Residues: CATSPRGRGNHQPQHF. The variable domain in full, with the rest retrieved from reference TRBV15 and TRBJ1-5, is DAMVIQNPRYQVTQFGKPVTLSCSQTLNHNVMYWYQQKSSQAPKLLFHYYDKDFNNEADTPDNFQSRRPNTSFCFLDIRSPGLGDTAMYLCATSPRGRGNHQPQHFGDGTRLSIL.

The V gene is TRBV12-5, the J gene TRBJ1-1; D is unresolved. The CDR3 sequence is 13 residues long. Trimming took 11 bases from V and 0 from J, leaving 13 bases between them. Germline V CDR1 and CDR2: LGHNT, FRNRAP. The CDR3 here is CASRQDLNTEAFF. Here the CDR3 DNA reads TGTGCTTCCCGTCAGGACTTGAACACTGAAGCTTTCTTT. The entire variable domain, with the rest obtained from reference TRBV12-5 and TRBJ1-1, is as follows: DARVTQTPRHKVTEMGQEVTMRCQPILGHNTVFWYRQTMMQGLELLAYFRNRAPLDDSGMPKDRFSAEMPDATLATLKIQPSEPRDSAVYFCASRQDLNTEAFFGQGTRLTVV.

V and J are TRBV5-6 and TRBJ1-2, with unresolved D. V was clipped by 0 bases and J by 5 bases, with 8 bases between them. The CDR3 runs to 13 residues. Germline V CDR1 and CDR2: SGHDT, YYEEEE. CDR3 sequence reads: CASSLDDPYGYTF. The CDR3, as DNA: TGTGCCAGCAGCTTGGACGACCCTTATGGCTACACCTTC.

A single count supports this clone. The chain carries TRBV7-9 and TRBJ1-4; D is perhaps TRBD1 (5 bases). V dropped 11 bases and J dropped 5 bases, with 15 bases sitting between them. Germline CDR1 reads SEHNR; CDR2 reads FQNEAQ (reference sequence). The CDR3 is 13 amino acids. The DNA of the CDR3 is TGTGCCGCCGGGCGGCAGGGAAATGAAAAACTGTTTTTT. Its protein is CAAGRQGNEKLFF.

CDR3 coding DNA: TGTGCCAGTAGTCTACTAGCGGGGGGCAATGAGCAGTTCTTC. Its translation: CASSLLAGGNEQFF. The genes are TRBV19 and TRBJ2-1; 12 nucleotides agree with TRBD2. The trim removed 5 bases at V and 6 bases at J, leaving 2 bases unmatched. There are 14 residues in the CDR3. Germline CDR1 is LNHDA and CDR2 is SQIVND (reference sequence).

The rearrangement joins TRBV19 to TRBJ2-7; TRBD1 matches 9 bases. V shed 6 bases and J 3 bases; nucleotides not matched to a gene: 9. In germline, CDR1 is LNHDA, CDR2 SQIVND (reference sequence). The CDR3 contains 15 residues. The CDR3 DNA reads TGTGCCAGTAGGGGTCCCGGGACAGGGATCTACGAGCAGTACTTC. Its protein product is CASRGPGTGIYEQYF.

The chain couples TRBV19 to TRBJ1-6, with D perhaps TRBD1 (5 bases). Germline V CDR1 and CDR2: LNHDA, SQIVND (reference sequence). The V end was cut by 6 bases, the J end by 7 bases, with 19 bases between. The CDR3 contains 16 residues. CDR3 bases: TGTGCCAGTAGCCCCGGGGGGTTAGGCCACAATTCACCCCTCCACTTT. Translating it yields CASSPGGLGHNSPLHF.

This chain links TRBV2 with TRBJ1-2; D call uncertain. The CDR3 loop spans 9 amino acids. Germline lookup yields CDR1 SNHLY and CDR2 FYNNEI. V gave up 7 bases and J gave up 8 bases, with 5 bases separating them. CDR3 DNA: TGTGCCAGCAATGGGGGCTACACCTTC. Amino acids: CASNGGYTF. The variable domain in full, completed from reference TRBV2 and TRBJ1-2, reads EPEVTQTPSHQVTQMGQEVILRCVPISNHLYFYWYRQILGQKVEFLVSFYNNEISEKSEIFDDQFSVERPDGSNFTLKIRSTKLEDSAMYFCASNGGYTFGSGTRLTVV.

The chain combines TRBV9 with TRBJ2-1; D call uncertain. Trimming removed 0 bases at V and 4 bases at J, with 20 bases between. This CDR3 contains 18 residues. Germline CDR1 is SGDLS and CDR2 is YYNGEE. Written as DNA, the CDR3 is TGTGCCAGCAGCGTAGTGGGCGGCCCCAGCACTTCATACAATGAGCAGTTCTTC. Translated: CASSVVGGPSTSYNEQFF.

This chain joins TRBV13 and TRBJ1-2; 8 bases map to TRBD1. Trimming removed 0 bases from V and 3 bases from J; junction bases left unmatched: 0. Germline V gene sequence: CDR1 PRHDT, CDR2 FYEKMQ (reference sequence). CDR3 length: 14 amino acids. Written as DNA, the CDR3 is TGTGCCAGCAGCTTAGGGACAGGGGACTATGGCTACACCTTC. Amino acid sequence: CASSLGTGDYGYTF.

The chain links TRBV5-8 to TRBJ2-7; D may be TRBD1 (6 bases). The V gene's germline CDR1 is SGHTS and CDR2 YDEGEE. There are 15 residues in the CDR3. V dropped 4 bases and J dropped 0 bases, with 14 bases sitting between them. CDR3 in amino acids: CASSRTGTSSYEQYF. The CDR3 DNA sequence: TGTGCCAGCAGCCGAACAGGGACAAGCTCCTACGAGCAGTACTTC.

The rearrangement joins TRBV6-4 to TRBJ1-6; possible D gene TRBD1, 5 bases. Trimming pared 2 bases from V and 14 bases from J, leaving 22 bases between. The CDR3 runs 16 residues. In germline, CDR1 is MRHNA, CDR2 SNTAGT. CDR3 sequence (DNA): TGTGCCAGCAGTGACAGTGAGACACGGTTGGGGGATGCCCTCCACTTT. Amino acids: CASSDSETRLGDALHF.

The V and J genes are TRBV19 and TRBJ1-2, with a weak D call TRBD1 (5 bases). Per the germline V gene, CDR1 is LNHDA and CDR2 is SQIVND (reference sequence). The CDR3 is 14 amino acids. V was cut by 6 bases and J by 5 bases, with 16 bases left in between. The CDR3: CASRPREQIYGYTF. The DNA for the CDR3 is TGTGCCAGTAGGCCCAGGGAACAGATTTATGGCTACACCTTC.

This chain connects TRBV14 to TRBJ1-4; no firm D call. V was trimmed by 0 bases and J by 4 bases, leaving 21 bases between them. Germline CDR1 SGHDN, CDR2 FVKESK. CDR3 length equals 19 residues. CDR3 protein: CASSQERRKAGLLNEKLFF. CDR3 in DNA: TGTGCCAGCAGCCAAGAGCGCCGGAAGGCCGGCTTACTTAATGAAAAACTGTTTTTT.

This chain uses TRBV3-1 (or the pseudogene TRBV3-2) with TRBJ2-7, with a weak D call TRBD2 (6 bases). Between the trimmed V and J ends, which lost 3 bases and 1 base, there was a span of 16 bases. Per the germline V gene, CDR1 is LGHDT and CDR2 is YNNKEL (reference sequence). CDR3 length equals 16 residues. CDR3 amino acids: CASSQAGTDGSYEQYF. The CDR3, as DNA: TGTGCCAGCAGCCAGGCGGGGACGGACGGATCCTACGAGCAGTACTTC.

The chain employs TRBV5-1 and TRBJ1-1, with TRBD1 matching 11 bases. The germline V gene encodes CDR1 SGHRS and CDR2 YFSETQ. CDR3 length equals 13 residues. Trimming took 3 bases from V and 11 from J; bases not matched to a gene: 6. The DNA of the CDR3 is TGCGCCAGCAGCTATGGACAGGGGGCAGTGGCTTTCTTT. Translated, it gives CASSYGQGAVAFF.

The rearrangement joins TRBV18 to TRBJ2-1; 8 nucleotides agree with TRBD1. Germline values: CDR1 KGHSH, CDR2 LQKENI. This CDR3 has 15 residues. V shed 5 bases and J 6 bases; nucleotides not matched to a gene: 9. This chain's CDR3 is CASSVGQGLFNEQFF. In DNA, the CDR3 is TGTGCCAGCTCAGTAGGACAGGGCTTATTCAATGAGCAGTTCTTC.

The chain joins TRBV6-5 to TRBJ2-5; 7 nucleotides agree with TRBD1. Germline V gives CDR1 MNHEY, CDR2 SVGAGI. The CDR3 extends over 16 amino acids. The V gene end was trimmed by 2 bases and the J gene end by 5 bases; junction bases not matched to a gene: 11. CDR3 residues: CASSYSPGQQRETQYF. The CDR3 nucleotides are TGTGCCAGCAGTTACAGTCCGGGACAGCAGCGGGAGACCCAGTACTTC.

This clone was observed a single time. This rearrangement joins TRBV28 to TRBJ1-6; 12 nucleotides align to TRBD1. The J segment lost 7 bases and the V segment lost 5 bases, leaving 6 bases of the junction unmatched. In germline, CDR1 is MDHEN, CDR2 SYDVKM. CDR3 size: 16 residues. The CDR3 reads CASSRGTGGPNSPLHF. In DNA form, the CDR3 reads TGTGCCAGCAGTAGGGGGACAGGGGGCCCGAATTCACCCCTCCACTTT.

This sequence joins TRBV11-3 and TRBJ2-5, with D perhaps matching TRBD2 (5 bases). Trimming left V 8 bases short and J 4 bases short, with 8 bases between. This CDR3 has 11 amino acids. Germline V gives CDR1 SGHNT, CDR2 YENEEA. CDR3 in amino acids: CASGSRETQYF. CDR3 nucleotides: TGTGCCAGCGGGAGTAGAGAGACCCAGTACTTC.

V is TRBV7-9 and J is TRBJ1-6; TRBD1 might be the D (6 bases). V lost 6 bases to trimming and J lost 11 bases, with 11 bases between them. Germline V gene lookup returns CDR1 SEHNR and CDR2 FQNEAQ (reference sequence). The CDR3 is 12 amino acids. The CDR3 DNA follows: TGTGCCAGCAGTTCGACAGGACCACCCCTCCACTTT. It yields the protein CASSSTGPPLHF.

The chain joins TRBV5-1 to TRBJ1-4; 9 bases are shared with TRBD1. Germline CDR1 and CDR2: SGHRS and YFSETQ. The CDR3 spans 15 residues. V shed 4 bases and J 7 bases; nucleotides not matched to a gene: 8. The CDR3 region is CASSVQGAHSEKLFF. CDR3 in DNA: TGCGCCAGCAGCGTACAGGGGGCGCATAGTGAAAAACTGTTTTTT.

In this sample, this clone turned up once. Other DNA sequences in the same sample also yield this CDR3. The rearrangement links TRBV7-3 to TRBJ2-5; tentative D call: TRBD1 (5 bases). V was trimmed by 2 bases and J by 5 bases, leaving 9 bases between them. From germline, CDR1 is SGHTA and CDR2 FQGTGA. The CDR3 totals 13 residues. The CDR3 region is CASSLLGQETQYF. CDR3 nucleotides: TGTGCCAGCAGCTTATTGGGGCAGGAGACCCAGTACTTC.

The gene calls are TRBV7-6 and TRBJ1-6; possible D gene TRBD1, 5 bases. Germline CDR1 is SGHVS and CDR2 is FNYEAQ. Trimming left V 3 bases short and J 7 bases short, with 19 bases between. This CDR3 spans 17 amino acids. The CDR3 reads CASSFAPARGQNSPLHF. The CDR3 DNA is TGTGCCAGCAGCTTTGCCCCGGCCCGGGGCCAAAATTCACCCCTCCACTTT.

The chain is built from TRBV24-1 and TRBJ1-1, with D unclear. The CDR3 contains 14 residues. CDR1 and CDR2 from the germline V gene are KGHDR and SFDVKD. Trimming shortened V by 3 bases and J by 10 bases, and 17 bases separated the two germline ends. CDR3 residues: CATSDPLFGGTAFF. The CDR3 coding sequence is TGTGCCACCAGTGATCCCTTGTTTGGAGGTACAGCTTTCTTT.

The chain has TRBV5-5 and TRBJ1-2, with D possibly TRBD1 on 5 matching bases. The CDR3 spans 14 residues. Germline V CDR1 and CDR2: SGHKS, YYEKEE (reference sequence). Trimming took off 3 bases at V and 8 bases at J, with 17 bases between the two ends. Written as DNA, the CDR3 is TGTGCCAGCAGCTGGGACTTAAGTTTAGGAGGCTACACCTTC. Translating it yields CASSWDLSLGGYTF.

The V call is TRBV5-1, the J call TRBJ2-7, with D perhaps matching TRBD1 (5 bases). The CDR3 contains 14 residues. V dropped 0 bases and J dropped 4 bases, with 11 bases sitting between them. Germline lookup yields CDR1 SGHRS and CDR2 YFSETQ. This CDR3 reads CASSLAQGVYEQYF. CDR3 bases: TGCGCCAGCAGCTTGGCCCAGGGTGTTTACGAGCAGTACTTC.